A single sample gave rise to the 30 T cell receptor beta chains below, sequenced in a study of T cell repertoires in cytomegalovirus infection. TCRdb analysed the reads with MiXCR anew, one entry per CDR3 protein. Counted here are more than 150,000 distinct CDR3 sequences, roughly 27% occurring once; the ten biggest clones make up 30% to 35%. Sequenced material: PBMCs. All receptors derive from a human donor in good health (CMV status not recorded). Some clones in this sample may be carry-over from other donors' samples.

This clonotype turned up a few times. For the CDR3, the DNA is TGTGCCAGCAGGAGCCCTTATCTTATTACGAGCTCCTACAATGAGCAGTTCTTC. Translation gives CASRSPYLITSSYNEQFF. This chain links TRBV6-1 with TRBJ2-1; no firm D call. V gave up 6 bases and J gave up 0 bases, with 21 bases separating them. CDR3 size: 18 residues. The V gene's germline CDR1 is MNHNS and CDR2 SASEGT.

This clonotype was seen once. The chain joins TRBV5-1 to TRBJ1-6; no clear D. Germline V CDR1 and CDR2: SGHRS, YFSETQ. The CDR3 is 15 amino acids. Trimming removed 4 bases from V and 9 bases from J, with 17 bases in between. The CDR3 here is CASSPDWTSSSPLHF. The CDR3 nucleotides are TGCGCCAGCAGCCCGGACTGGACGTCTAGTTCACCCCTCCACTTT.

This clonotype was observed a handful of times. This chain links TRBV7-3 with TRBJ2-1, with 7 bases matching TRBD2. With V trimmed by 2 bases and J by 5 bases, 6 bases remained unmatched. CDR3 length: 15 amino acids. Looked up from germline, CDR1 is SGHTA and CDR2 is FQGTGA. The CDR3 sequence: CASSLSGGTHNEQFF. CDR3 DNA: TGTGCCAGCAGCTTATCCGGGGGGACCCACAATGAGCAGTTCTTC.

CDR3 residues: CASSLDGLAGNTIYF. The CDR3 nucleotides read TGTGCCAGCAGCTTAGACGGACTGGCCGGAAACACCATATATTTT. The J gene is TRBJ1-3, the V gene TRBV11-2; D unclear. The V end was cut by 0 bases, the J end by 4 bases, with 10 bases between. The CDR3 covers 15 residues. Looked up from germline, CDR1 is SGHAT and CDR2 is FQNNGV.

V gene TRBV27 combines with J gene TRBJ2-7; D may be TRBD1 or TRBD2 (6 bases each). Per germline, CDR1 MNHEY and CDR2 SMNVEV (reference sequence). The V end lost 8 bases, the J end lost 3 bases, and 14 bases lay between the germline ends. CDR3 length equals 13 residues. CDR3 sequence (DNA): TGTGCCAGCCGTCCACGGGGGCTCTACGAGCAGTACTTC. Protein sequence: CASRPRGLYEQYF.

J is TRBJ1-1 and V is TRBV5-5, with D possibly TRBD1 on 5 matching bases. This CDR3 is 13 amino acids long. Germline-derived CDR1 and CDR2 are SGHKS and YYEKEE (reference sequence). Between the trimmed V and J ends, which lost 1 base and 5 bases, there was a span of 9 bases. CDR3 coding DNA: TGTGCCAGCAGCTTGAGGGGATTTACTGAAGCTTTCTTT. Translated: CASSLRGFTEAFF.

Points on this clonotype: This may be a read error: a much more frequent sequence differs by one nucleotide. J is TRBJ2-1 and V is TRBV19, with a weak D call TRBD1 (6 bases). The CDR3 totals 13 residues. The germline V gene encodes CDR1 LNHDA and CDR2 SQIVND (reference sequence). DNA of the CDR3: TGTTCCAGTACCTGGGACATCGACAATGAGCAGTTCTTC. Encoded protein: CSSTWDIDNEQFF.

There are a few counts of this clonotype. The chain uses TRBV5-5 and TRBJ2-1; 9 nucleotides agree with TRBD1. This CDR3 comprises 18 residues. Germline assignment: CDR1 SGHKS and CDR2 YYEKEE (reference sequence). Losses at the gene ends were 2 bases for V and 7 bases for J; bases not matched to a gene: 16. DNA for the CDR3: TGTGCCAGCAGCTTACGTGCAAACAGGGGGCCCCTCCGGAATGAGCAGTTCTTC. Translating gives CASSLRANRGPLRNEQFF. The full variable domain, in which reference TRBV5-5 and TRBJ2-1 provide the parts outside the CDR3, is DAGVTQSPTHLIKTRGQQVTLRCSPISGHKSVSWYQQVLGQGPQFIFQYYEKEERGRGNFPDRFSARQFPNYSSELNVNALLLGDSALYLCASSLRANRGPLRNEQFFGPGTRLTVL.

The gene calls are TRBV28 and TRBJ2-1; D uncertain. Trimming shortened V by 6 bases and J by 5 bases, and 11 bases separated the two germline ends. Germline V gene data show CDR1 as MDHEN and CDR2 as SYDVKM. The CDR3 consists of 13 residues. In nucleotides, the CDR3 is TGTGCCAGCAGCTCCCCTTTTAACAATGAGCAGTTCTTC. Translating it yields CASSSPFNNEQFF. Supplemented by reference TRBV28 and TRBJ2-1, the full variable domain reads DVKVTQSSRYLVKRTGEKVFLECVQDMDHENMFWYRQDPGLGLRLIYFSYDVKMKEKGDIPEGYSVSREKKERFSLILESASTNQTSMYLCASSSPFNNEQFFGPGTRLTVL.

This clonotype was seen repeatedly, ten times or more. This chain's CDR3 is CASSLARDGAYNEQFF. CDR3 nucleotide sequence: TGTGCCAGCAGCTTAGCGCGGGACGGGGCCTACAATGAGCAGTTCTTC. The chain employs TRBV7-2 and TRBJ2-1, with D possibly TRBD2 on 6 matching bases. CDR1 and CDR2 from the germline V gene are SGHTA and FQGNSA. The V and J ends lost 0 bases and 2 bases respectively, with 11 bases between them. The CDR3 has 16 residues.

The chain couples TRBV3-1 to TRBJ2-7, with no clear D. V was shortened by 3 bases and J by 5 bases, with 11 bases between the two germline ends. The CDR3 is 13 amino acids. Germline CDR1 LGHDT, CDR2 YNNKEL (reference sequence). CDR3 sequence reads: CASSQGRAHEQYF. The CDR3 region has the DNA TGTGCCAGCAGCCAGGGAAGGGCCCACGAGCAGTACTTC.

This chain connects TRBV15 to TRBJ1-1; D remains ambiguous. CDR1 is LNHNV, CDR2 YYDKDF, per germline (reference sequence). The V and J ends lost 3 bases and 2 bases respectively, with 16 bases between them. The CDR3 totals 16 residues. The CDR3 DNA reads as TGTGCCACCAGCAGCCGGGTTCCCGCCCTAAACACTGAAGCTTTCTTT. It specifies CATSSRVPALNTEAFF. The full variable domain, with the rest looked up from reference TRBV15 and TRBJ1-1, is DAMVIQNPRYQVTQFGKPVTLSCSQTLNHNVMYWYQQKSSQAPKLLFHYYDKDFNNEADTPDNFQSRRPNTSFCFLDIRSPGLGDTAMYLCATSSRVPALNTEAFFGQGTRLTVV.

This clonotype turned up a few times. This chain links TRBV7-2 with TRBJ2-4; D is uncertain. This CDR3 has 13 amino acids. Trimming took 5 bases from V and 6 from J, leaving 11 bases between them. CDR1 and CDR2 (germline): SGHTA, FQGNSA. The CDR3 loop reads CASSPGDRNIQYF. DNA of the CDR3: TGTGCCAGCAGCCCCGGAGACCGAAACATTCAGTACTTC.

This clonotype was recorded many times. The gene calls are TRBV20-1 and TRBJ2-7, with D possibly TRBD2 on 6 matching bases. Per the germline V gene, CDR1 is DFQATT and CDR2 is SNEGSKA (reference sequence). The V and J ends lost 0 bases and 0 bases respectively, with 12 bases between them. The CDR3 loop spans 15 amino acids. The CDR3, as DNA: TGCAGTGCTAGAGATAGAAGGGAGGTCTCCTACGAGCAGTACTTC. Amino acid sequence: CSARDRREVSYEQYF.

The chain carries TRBV6-2 or TRBV6-3 and TRBJ1-2; a possible D gene is TRBD1 (5 bases). V was cut by 7 bases and J by 7 bases, with 16 bases left in between. This CDR3 is built from 13 residues. CDR1 and CDR2 (germline): MNHEY, SVGEGT. The CDR3 sequence is CASTRGLPGGYTF. The CDR3 region has the DNA TGTGCCAGCACCCGGGGACTCCCAGGTGGCTACACCTTC.

The V gene is TRBV20-1, the J gene TRBJ1-1; a weak D match, TRBD1 (6 bases). The CDR3 consists of 15 residues. CDR1 and CDR2 from the germline V gene are DFQATT and SNEGSKA (reference sequence). Trimming took 2 bases from V and 4 from J, leaving 17 bases between them. The CDR3 DNA reads as TGCAGTGCTAGACCAAGGACGGGGGCCACCACTGAAGCTTTCTTT. Protein product: CSARPRTGATTEAFF.

The rearrangement uses TRBV12-5 and TRBJ1-6; 11 bases map to TRBD1. Germline loops: CDR1 LGHNT, CDR2 FRNRAP. J gave up 10 bases and V 4 bases, and 3 bases lay outside the gene matches. The CDR3 is 14 amino acids. CDR3 bases: TGTGCTAGTGGTTCCGGGACAGGGGGATCACCCCTCCACTTT. Protein product: CASGSGTGGSPLHF.

This chain joins TRBV7-8 and TRBJ2-5, with D possibly matching TRBD2 (6 bases). Germline V gives CDR1 SGHVS, CDR2 FQNEAQ. V was pared by 4 bases and J by 4 bases, with 13 bases between. CDR3 length: 14 residues. The CDR3 DNA is TGTGCCAGCAGCTCCCGGACTAACGTAGAGACCCAGTACTTC. It yields the protein CASSSRTNVETQYF.

This clonotype has more than one count but fewer than ten. V gene TRBV7-2 combines with J gene TRBJ2-7, with D perhaps matching TRBD2 (5 bases). Germline V CDR1 and CDR2: SGHTA, FQGNSA. The V gene lost 5 bases and the J gene lost 7 bases, with 18 bases spanning the gap. The length of the CDR3 is 14 residues. This CDR3 is CASSLGRRAREQYF. DNA of the CDR3: TGTGCCAGCAGCCTCGGGCGGCGGGCAAGAGAGCAGTACTTC.

The CDR3 bases are TGTGCCAGCAGCTTAGGGGCCGAATGGGGCAATCAGCCCCAGCATTTT. This codes for CASSLGAEWGNQPQHF. The chain uses TRBV7-6 and TRBJ1-5; no clear D gene. With 1 base removed from V and 2 bases from J, the gap between germline ends came to 12 bases. From germline, CDR1 is SGHVS and CDR2 FNYEAQ. This CDR3 region has 16 residues. The whole variable domain, filled in from reference TRBV7-6 and TRBJ1-5, reads GAGVSQSPRYKVTKRGQDVALRCDPISGHVSLYWYRQALGQGPEFLTYFNYEAQQDKSGLPNDRFSAERPEGSISTLTIQRTEQRDSAMYRCASSLGAEWGNQPQHFGDGTRLSIL.

The V and J genes are TRBV7-2 and TRBJ1-5; possibly TRBD1 for D (5 bases). The V gene's germline CDR1 is SGHTA and CDR2 FQGNSA. The CDR3 covers 13 residues. V was trimmed by 7 bases and J by 4 bases, leaving 11 bases between them. CDR3 region: CASTLEGNQPQHF. In DNA form, the CDR3 reads TGTGCCAGCACCTTGGAGGGGAATCAGCCCCAGCATTTT.

The sample holds a few counts of this clonotype. The chain combines TRBV11-2 with TRBJ2-7; TRBD1 agrees at 7 bases. Unmatched junction bases numbered 1, after V lost 3 bases and J lost 2 bases. Germline lookup yields CDR1 SGHAT and CDR2 FQNNGV. This CDR3 region has 13 residues. CDR3 sequence: CASSFDRAYEQYF. As DNA, the CDR3 is TGTGCCAGCAGCTTCGACAGGGCCTACGAGCAGTACTTC.

Only a few counts were recorded for this clonotype. The chain couples TRBV7-2 to TRBJ2-3; 13 nucleotides match TRBD2. The junction had 2 bases not matched to a gene; V was cut back by 7 bases and J by 4 bases. This CDR3 is built from 14 residues. Germline V gives CDR1 SGHTA, CDR2 FQGNSA. Here the CDR3 DNA reads TGTGCCAGCAAGGGACTAGCGGGGCCAGATACGCAGTATTTT. It is translated as CASKGLAGPDTQYF.

The chain uses TRBV20-1 and TRBJ1-2, with D possibly TRBD1 on 6 matching bases. The germline V gene has CDR1 DFQATT and CDR2 SNEGSKA (reference sequence). The CDR3 has 16 amino acids. The V gene lost 8 bases and the J gene lost 3 bases, with 25 bases spanning the gap. The CDR3, as DNA: TGCAGTACTACACGGCCCGGGGGGGGCGCGGACTATGGCTACACCTTC. Its translation is CSTTRPGGGADYGYTF.

This clonotype was seen a handful of times. J is TRBJ1-2 and V is TRBV7-2, with D possibly TRBD1 on 6 matching bases. CDR1 SGHTA and CDR2 FQGNSA come from the germline V gene. The CDR3 loop spans 15 amino acids. V was clipped by 1 base and J by 8 bases, with 17 bases between them. CDR3 bases: TGTGCCAGCAGCTTAGACGTCGGCAGGGGTTTGGGCTACACCTTC. It yields the protein CASSLDVGRGLGYTF.

The table lists this clonotype with a few counts. Its ends do not fully match the called genes, so a read error is possible. The rearrangement links TRBV10-3 to TRBJ1-3; 7 bases map to TRBD1. Germline lookup yields CDR1 ENHRY and CDR2 SYGVKD. The CDR3 has 14 residues. The CDR3 sequence: CAISAQGVGDTIYF. DNA for the CDR3: TGTGCCATCAGTGCTCAGGGGGTTGGAGACACCATATATTTT.

The sample holds one count of this clonotype. The V call is TRBV24-1, the J call TRBJ2-3; TRBD1 might be the D (6 bases). CDR1 and CDR2 (germline): KGHDR, SFDVKD. V gave up 3 bases and J gave up 3 bases, with 9 bases separating them. The CDR3 is made up of 14 amino acids. In DNA form, the CDR3 reads TGTGCCACCAGTGATCGCCAGGGGACAGATACGCAGTATTTT. This sequence encodes CATSDRQGTDTQYF.

The rearrangement joins TRBV19 to TRBJ2-2, with 7 nucleotides matching TRBD2. CDR1 is LNHDA, CDR2 SQIVND, per germline (reference sequence). V lost 9 bases to trimming and J lost 5 bases; unmatched junction nucleotides: 12. The CDR3 loop spans 15 amino acids. The CDR3 sequence is CASAKRGGSTGELFF. CDR3 DNA sequence: TGTGCCAGCGCAAAAAGGGGAGGGAGTACCGGGGAGCTGTTTTTT.

The genes are TRBV5-1 and TRBJ1-1; TRBD1 matches at 7 bases. The CDR3 extends over 15 amino acids. V lost 0 bases to trimming and J lost 0 bases; unmatched junction nucleotides: 2. Germline V lookup: CDR1 SGHRS, CDR2 YFSETQ. In nucleotides, the CDR3 is TGCGCCAGCAGCTTGGACCAGGGGGTGAACACTGAAGCTTTCTTT. Translation gives CASSLDQGVNTEAFF. Full variable domain (missing parts from reference TRBV5-1 and TRBJ1-1): KAGVTQTPRYLIKTRGQQVTLSCSPISGHRSVSWYQQTPGQGLQFLFEYFSETQRNKGNFPGRFSGRQFSNSRSEMNVSTLELGDSALYLCASSLDQGVNTEAFFGQGTRLTVV.

The chain carries TRBV15 and TRBJ2-7, with D unclear. CDR1 and CDR2 from the germline V gene are LNHNV and YYDKDF (reference sequence). V gave up 1 base and J gave up 1 base, with 11 bases separating them. The CDR3 length is 15 residues. CDR3 nucleotide sequence: TGTGCCACCAGCAGAGGGTTGGACCGGTCCTACGAGCAGTACTTC. Translation: CATSRGLDRSYEQYF.